The sequence of this T cell receptor beta chain was determined in a study of CD8 T cells in Susac syndrome. Regarding the study as a whole: As acknowledged by the study, its TCR sequencing and HLA analysis included a relatively small number of individuals.

In germline, CDR1 is SQVTM, CDR2 ANQGSEA. V gave up 0 bases and J gave up 0 bases; unmatched junction bases: 6. The CDR3 is 16 amino acids. Random hexamers were used to reverse transcribe the RNA input (about 0.5 to 1 ug). Multiplex PCR with immunoSEQ amplified the TCR beta CDR3 across 54 Vbeta and 13 Jbeta. TCRdb used MiXCR to reprocess the immunoSEQ multiplex PCR reads, holding one entry per CDR3 protein. The profile covers some 130,000 distinct CDR3 sequences, with roughly 76% appearing a single time and around 0.49% taken by the ten largest. TCR beta sequencing was performed on blood CD8+ and CD4+ T cells. FACS enriched CD8+ TEMRA cells, while bulk CD8+ and CD4+ were negatively isolated. Remarks on this clonotype: What it recognizes is unknown.

Sequencing used CD8+ T cells from PBMCs. This TCR derives from a human donor with multiple sclerosis. This chain joins TRBV29-1 and TRBJ2-7; 9 bases agree with TRBD1. CDR3 residues: CSVEEIGQGFSYEQYF. In DNA, the CDR3 is TGCAGCGTTGAAGAGATAGGACAGGGGTTCTCCTACGAGCAGTACTTC.